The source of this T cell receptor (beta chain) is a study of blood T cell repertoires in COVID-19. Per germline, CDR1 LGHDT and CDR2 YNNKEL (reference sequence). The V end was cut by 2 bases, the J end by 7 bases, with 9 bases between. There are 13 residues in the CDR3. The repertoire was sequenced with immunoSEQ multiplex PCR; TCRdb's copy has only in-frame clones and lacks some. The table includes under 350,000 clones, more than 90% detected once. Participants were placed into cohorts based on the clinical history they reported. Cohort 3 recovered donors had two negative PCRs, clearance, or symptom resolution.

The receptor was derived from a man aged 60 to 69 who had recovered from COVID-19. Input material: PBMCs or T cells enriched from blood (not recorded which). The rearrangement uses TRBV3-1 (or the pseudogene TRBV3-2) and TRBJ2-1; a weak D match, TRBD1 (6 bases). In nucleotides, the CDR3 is TGTGCCAGCAGCCAACAGGGGTCGAATGAGCAGTTCTTC. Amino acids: CASSQQGSNEQFF.